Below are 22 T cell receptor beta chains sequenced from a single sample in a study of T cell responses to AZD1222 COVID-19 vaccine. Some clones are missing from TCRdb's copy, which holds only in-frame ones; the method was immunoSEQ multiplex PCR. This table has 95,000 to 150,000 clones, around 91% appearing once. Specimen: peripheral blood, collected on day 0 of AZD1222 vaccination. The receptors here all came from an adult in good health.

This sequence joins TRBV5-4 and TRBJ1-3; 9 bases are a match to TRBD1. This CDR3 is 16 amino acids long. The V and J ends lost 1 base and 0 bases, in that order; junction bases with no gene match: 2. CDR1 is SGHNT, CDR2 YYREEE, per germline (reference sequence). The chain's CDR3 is CASSLTGGGSGNTIYF. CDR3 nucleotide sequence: TGTGCCAGCAGCTTGACAGGGGGCGGCTCTGGAAACACCATATATTTT.

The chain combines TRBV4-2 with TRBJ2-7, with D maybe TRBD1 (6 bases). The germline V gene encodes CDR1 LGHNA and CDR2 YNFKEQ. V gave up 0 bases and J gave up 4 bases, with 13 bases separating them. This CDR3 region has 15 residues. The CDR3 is CASSQDADSSYEQYF. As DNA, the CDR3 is TGTGCCAGCAGCCAAGACGCGGACAGCTCATACGAGCAGTACTTC.

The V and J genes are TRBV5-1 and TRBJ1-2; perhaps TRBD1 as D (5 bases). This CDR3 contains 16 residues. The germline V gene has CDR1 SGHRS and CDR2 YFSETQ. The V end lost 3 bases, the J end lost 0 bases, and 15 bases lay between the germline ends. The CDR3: CASSYRFPATNYGYTF. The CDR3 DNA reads TGCGCCAGCAGCTACAGGTTTCCCGCTACTAACTATGGCTACACCTTC.

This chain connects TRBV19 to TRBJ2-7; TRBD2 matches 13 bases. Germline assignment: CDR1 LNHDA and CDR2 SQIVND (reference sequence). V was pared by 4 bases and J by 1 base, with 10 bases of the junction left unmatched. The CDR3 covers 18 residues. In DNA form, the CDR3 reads TGTGCCAGTAGTAGGTACCCGGGACTAGCGGGATGGTCCTACGAGCAGTACTTC. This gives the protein CASSRYPGLAGWSYEQYF.

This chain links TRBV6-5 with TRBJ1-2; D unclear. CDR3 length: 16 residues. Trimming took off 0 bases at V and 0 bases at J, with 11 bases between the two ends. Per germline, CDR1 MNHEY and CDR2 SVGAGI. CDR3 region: CASSYSSGRANYGYTF. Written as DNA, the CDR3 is TGTGCCAGCAGTTACTCGAGCGGACGGGCTAACTATGGCTACACCTTC.

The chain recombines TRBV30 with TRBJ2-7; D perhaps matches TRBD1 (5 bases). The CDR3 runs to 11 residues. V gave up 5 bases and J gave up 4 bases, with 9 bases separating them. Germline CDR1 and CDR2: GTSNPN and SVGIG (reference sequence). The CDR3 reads CAWLQGYEQYF. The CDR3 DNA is TGTGCCTGGCTGCAGGGATACGAGCAGTACTTC. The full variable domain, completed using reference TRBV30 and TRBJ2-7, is SQTIHQWPATLVQPVGSPLSLECTVEGTSNPNLYWYRQAAGRGLQLLFYSVGIGQISSEVPQNLSASRPQDRQFILSSKKLLLSDSGFYLCAWLQGYEQYFGPGTRLTVT.

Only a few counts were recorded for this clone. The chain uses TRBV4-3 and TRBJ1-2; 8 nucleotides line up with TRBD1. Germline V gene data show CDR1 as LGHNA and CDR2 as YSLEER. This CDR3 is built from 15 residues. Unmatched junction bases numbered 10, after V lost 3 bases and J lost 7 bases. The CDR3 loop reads CASSQGPQGAGGYTF. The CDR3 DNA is TGCGCCAGCAGCCAGGGACCCCAGGGGGCGGGTGGCTACACCTTC.

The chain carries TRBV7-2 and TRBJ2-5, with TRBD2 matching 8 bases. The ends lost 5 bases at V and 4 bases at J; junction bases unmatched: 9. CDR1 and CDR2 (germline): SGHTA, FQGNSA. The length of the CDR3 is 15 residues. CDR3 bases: TGTGCCAGCAGCCCCAGGACTAGCTTAAGAGAGACCCAGTACTTC. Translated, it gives CASSPRTSLRETQYF.

The CDR3 DNA reads as TGTGCCAGCAGCTTGGCCCAAACTAGACAGGGGGCGCACTACGAGCAGTACTTC. Translation: CASSLAQTRQGAHYEQYF. The V gene is TRBV5-4, the J gene TRBJ2-7, with TRBD1 matching over 10 bases. J gave up 3 bases and V 0 bases, and 12 bases lay outside the gene matches. The CDR3 extends over 18 amino acids. In germline, CDR1 is SGHNT, CDR2 YYREEE (reference sequence).

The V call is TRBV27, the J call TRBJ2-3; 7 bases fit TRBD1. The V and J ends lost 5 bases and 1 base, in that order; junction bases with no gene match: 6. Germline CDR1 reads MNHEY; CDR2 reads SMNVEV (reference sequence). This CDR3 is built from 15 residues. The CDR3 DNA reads TGTGCCAGCAGTCCCCGGACAGGCCGCACAGATACGCAGTATTTT. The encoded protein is CASSPRTGRTDTQYF.

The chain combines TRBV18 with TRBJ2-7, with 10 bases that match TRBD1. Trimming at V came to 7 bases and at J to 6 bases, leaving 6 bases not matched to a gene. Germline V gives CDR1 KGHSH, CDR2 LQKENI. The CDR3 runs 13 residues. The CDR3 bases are TGTGCCAGCTTCGAGGGACAGGGGCCCGAGCAGTACTTC. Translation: CASFEGQGPEQYF. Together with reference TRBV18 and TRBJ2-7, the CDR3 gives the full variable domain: NAGVMQNPRHLVRRRGQEARLRCSPMKGHSHVYWYRQLPEEGLKFMVYLQKENIIDESGMPKERFSAEFPKEGPSILRIQQVVRGDSAAYFCASFEGQGPEQYFGPGTRLTVT.

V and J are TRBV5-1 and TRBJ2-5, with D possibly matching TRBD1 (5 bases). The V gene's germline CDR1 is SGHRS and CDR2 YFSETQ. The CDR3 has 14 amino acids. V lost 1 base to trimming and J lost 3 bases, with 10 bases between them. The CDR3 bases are TGCGCCAGCAGCTTGTCGGTAGGGGAAGAGACCCAGTACTTC. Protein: CASSLSVGEETQYF.

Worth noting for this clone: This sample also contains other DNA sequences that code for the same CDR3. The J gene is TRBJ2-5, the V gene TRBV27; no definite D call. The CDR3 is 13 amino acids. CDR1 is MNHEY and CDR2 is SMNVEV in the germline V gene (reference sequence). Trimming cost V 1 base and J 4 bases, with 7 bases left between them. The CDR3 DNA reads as TGTGCCAGCAGTTTATATTATGGAGAGACCCAGTACTTC. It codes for CASSLYYGETQYF.

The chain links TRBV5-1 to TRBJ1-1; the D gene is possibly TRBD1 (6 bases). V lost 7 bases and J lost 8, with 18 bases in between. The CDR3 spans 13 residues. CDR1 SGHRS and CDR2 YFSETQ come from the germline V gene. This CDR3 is CASGSQGRDEAFF. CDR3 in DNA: TGCGCCAGCGGATCACAGGGACGGGACGAAGCTTTCTTT.

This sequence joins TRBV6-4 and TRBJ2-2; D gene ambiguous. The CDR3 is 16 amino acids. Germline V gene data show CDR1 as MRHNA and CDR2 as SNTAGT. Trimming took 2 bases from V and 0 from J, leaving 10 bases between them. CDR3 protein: CASSDGAGSNTGELFF. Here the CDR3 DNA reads TGTGCCAGCAGTGACGGTGCCGGTTCGAACACCGGGGAGCTGTTTTTT.

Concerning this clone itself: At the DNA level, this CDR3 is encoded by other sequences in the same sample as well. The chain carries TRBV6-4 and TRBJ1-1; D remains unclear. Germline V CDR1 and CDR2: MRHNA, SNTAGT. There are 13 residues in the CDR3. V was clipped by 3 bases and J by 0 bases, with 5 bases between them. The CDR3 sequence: CASSEVLNTEAFF. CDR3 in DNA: TGTGCCAGCAGTGAAGTTCTGAACACTGAAGCTTTCTTT.

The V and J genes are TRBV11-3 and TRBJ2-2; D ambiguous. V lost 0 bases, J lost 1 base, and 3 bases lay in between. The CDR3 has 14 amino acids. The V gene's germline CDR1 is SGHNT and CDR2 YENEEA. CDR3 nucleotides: TGTGCCAGCAGCTTAGACAGGAACACCGGGGAGCTGTTTTTT. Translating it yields CASSLDRNTGELFF.

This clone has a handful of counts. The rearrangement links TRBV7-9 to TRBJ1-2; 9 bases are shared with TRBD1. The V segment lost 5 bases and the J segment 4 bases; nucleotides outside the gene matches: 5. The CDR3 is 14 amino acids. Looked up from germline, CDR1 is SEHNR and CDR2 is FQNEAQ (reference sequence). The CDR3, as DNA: TGTGCCAGCAGCCAAGGACAGGGGAGCTATGGCTACACCTTC. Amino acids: CASSQGQGSYGYTF.

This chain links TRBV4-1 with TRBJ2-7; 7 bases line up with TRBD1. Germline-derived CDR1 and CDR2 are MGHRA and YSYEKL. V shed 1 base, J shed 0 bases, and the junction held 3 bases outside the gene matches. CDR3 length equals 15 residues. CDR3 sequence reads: CASSQGHRGSYEQYF. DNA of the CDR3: TGCGCCAGCAGCCAAGGTCACAGGGGCTCCTACGAGCAGTACTTC.

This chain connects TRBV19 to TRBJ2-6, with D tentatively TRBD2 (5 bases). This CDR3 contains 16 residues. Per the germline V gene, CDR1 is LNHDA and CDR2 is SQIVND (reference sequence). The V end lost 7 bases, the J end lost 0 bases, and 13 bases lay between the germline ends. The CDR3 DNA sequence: TGTGCCAGTACTACACCCCGGGGCTCTGGGGCCAACGTCCTGACTTTC. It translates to CASTTPRGSGANVLTF. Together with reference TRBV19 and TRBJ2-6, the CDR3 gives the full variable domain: DGGITQSPKYLFRKEGQNVTLSCEQNLNHDAMYWYRQDPGQGLRLIYYSQIVNDFQKGDIAEGYSVSREKKESFPLTVTSAQKNPTAFYLCASTTPRGSGANVLTFGAGSRLTVL.

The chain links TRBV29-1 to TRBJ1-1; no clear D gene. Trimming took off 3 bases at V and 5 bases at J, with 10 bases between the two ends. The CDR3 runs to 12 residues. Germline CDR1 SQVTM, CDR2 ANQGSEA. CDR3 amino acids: CSVEDLRTEAFF. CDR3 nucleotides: TGCAGCGTTGAGGACCTGAGGACTGAAGCTTTCTTT.

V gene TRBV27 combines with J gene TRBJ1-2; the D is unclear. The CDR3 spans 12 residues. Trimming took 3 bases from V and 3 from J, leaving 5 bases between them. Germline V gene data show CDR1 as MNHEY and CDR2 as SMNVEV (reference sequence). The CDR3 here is CASSLGHYGYTF. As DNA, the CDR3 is TGTGCCAGCAGTTTGGGCCACTATGGCTACACCTTC.